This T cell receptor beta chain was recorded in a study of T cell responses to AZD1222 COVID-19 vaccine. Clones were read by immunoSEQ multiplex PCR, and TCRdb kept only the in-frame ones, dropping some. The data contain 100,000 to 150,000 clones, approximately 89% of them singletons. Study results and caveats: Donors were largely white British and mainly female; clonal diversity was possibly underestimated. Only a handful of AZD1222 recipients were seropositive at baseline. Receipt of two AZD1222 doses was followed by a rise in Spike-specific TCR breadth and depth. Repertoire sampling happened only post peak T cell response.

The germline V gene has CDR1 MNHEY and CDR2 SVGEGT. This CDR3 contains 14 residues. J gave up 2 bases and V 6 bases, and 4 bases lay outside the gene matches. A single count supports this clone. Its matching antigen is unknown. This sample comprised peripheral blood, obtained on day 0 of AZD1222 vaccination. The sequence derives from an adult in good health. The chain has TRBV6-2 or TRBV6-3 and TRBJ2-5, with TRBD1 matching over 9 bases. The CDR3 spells CASSSGTGQETQYF. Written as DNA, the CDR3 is TGTGCCAGCAGCTCCGGGACAGGGCAAGAGACCCAGTACTTC.